These T cell receptor beta chains were read from a single sample in a study of cytomegalovirus exposure and HLA in healthy donors. Only in-frame clones appear in the TCRdb table, and some are missing; sequencing was by immunoSEQ multiplex PCR. The sample holds 180,000 or so clones, 75% seen once. Sequencing was done on a sample of PBMCs. The receptor set was obtained from a woman between 40 and 55 years old in good health and CMV-seropositive. Each CDR3 is given with its conserved first and last residue. D genes are given only for firm matches. Clone sizes are given selectively: once, few, many, or a class where the clone is expanded.

size	V	J	D	CDR3	DNA
-	TRBV5-4	TRBJ2-7	TRBD2	CASSPQGGVGEQYF	TGTGCCAGCAGCCCCCAGGGAGGGGTAGGCGAGCAGTACTTC
-	TRBV18	TRBJ2-7	TRBD2	CASSPGLANEQYF	TGTGCCAGCTCGCCGGGACTAGCGAACGAGCAGTACTTC
-	TRBV10-3	TRBJ2-2	TRBD1	CAISEWLIRDRGPGELFF	TGTGCCATCAGTGAGTGGCTCATTCGGGACAGGGGCCCCGGGGAGCTGTTTTTT
-	TRBV7-2	TRBJ2-1	TRBD1	CASSGQGAMVNEQFF	TGTGCCAGCAGCGGACAGGGGGCAATGGTAAATGAGCAGTTCTTC
-	TRBV18	TRBJ2-7	-	CASSPPGGGGAYEQYF	TGTGCCAGCTCACCACCCGGCGGAGGCGGAGCCTACGAGCAGTACTTC
-	TRBV9	TRBJ2-1	TRBD2	CASSDGTSGIDSYNEQFF	TGTGCCAGCAGCGACGGGACTAGCGGGATTGACTCCTACAATGAGCAGTTCTTC
-	TRBV7-2	TRBJ2-5	TRBD2	CASSLAGGPRETQYF	TGTGCCAGCAGCTTAGCGGGAGGGCCTCGGGAGACCCAGTACTTC
-	TRBV6-1	TRBJ1-1	TRBD1	CASSEGDRETEAFF	TGTGCCAGCAGTGAAGGCGACAGGGAAACTGAAGCTTTCTTT
-	TRBV7-2	TRBJ1-2	TRBD1	CASRTGGDGGYTF	TGTGCCAGCAGGACAGGGGGCGACGGTGGCTACACCTTC
once	TRBV6-6	TRBJ1-4	-	CASRDTLEKLFF	TGTGCCAGCAGGGACACCCTTGAAAAACTGTTTTTT
-	TRBV7-9	TRBJ1-5	-	CASSLEAGLGNQPQHF	TGTGCCAGCAGCTTAGAGGCGGGACTTGGCAATCAGCCCCAGCATTTT
-	TRBV6-1	TRBJ2-7	TRBD1	CASSRTGFYEQYF	TGTGCCAGCAGTCGGACAGGGTTTTACGAGCAGTACTTC
once	TRBV19	TRBJ2-1	-	CASSIGGPGSGLYNEQFF	TGTGCCAGTAGTATAGGAGGGCCTGGGAGCGGCCTCTACAATGAGCAGTTCTTC
-	TRBV2	TRBJ2-1	-	CASSERVVDNEQFF	TGTGCCAGCAGTGAACGGGTAGTAGACAATGAGCAGTTCTTC
-	TRBV30	TRBJ2-7	TRBD1	CAWSEAGGSYEQYF	TGTGCCTGGAGTGAGGCAGGGGGCTCCTACGAGCAGTACTTC
-	TRBV28	TRBJ1-2	-	CASTSMGQASNYGYTF	TGTGCCAGCACCTCGATGGGGCAGGCCTCTAACTATGGCTACACCTTC
-	TRBV28	TRBJ1-1	-	CASSLIRGAGADTEAFF	TGTGCCAGCAGTTTAATTCGGGGCGCGGGGGCCGACACTGAAGCTTTCTTT
-	TRBV7-2	TRBJ2-1	-	CASSPRTSMAGNEQFF	TGTGCCAGCAGCCCAAGAACTAGCATGGCGGGCAATGAGCAGTTCTTC
-	TRBV5-1	TRBJ2-1	TRBD2	CASSSGYNEQFF	TGCGCCAGCAGTAGCGGGTACAATGAGCAGTTCTTC
-	TRBV19	TRBJ2-7	TRBD2	CASSTFSGRGYEQYF	TGTGCCAGTAGTACCTTCAGCGGGAGAGGCTACGAGCAGTACTTC
-	TRBV23-1	TRBJ2-1	TRBD2	CASSRGRAGSYNEQFF	TGCGCCAGCAGCCGCGGGAGGGCCGGCTCCTACAATGAGCAGTTCTTC
-	TRBV10-2	TRBJ2-1	TRBD2	CASSSSGSHNEQFF	TGCGCCAGCAGTTCTAGCGGGAGCCACAATGAGCAGTTCTTC
-	TRBV30	TRBJ1-4	-	CAWTKTGFSNEKLFF	TGTGCCTGGACGAAAACAGGGTTTTCTAATGAAAAACTGTTTTTT
-	TRBV15	TRBJ1-1	-	CAMAFDRNTEAFF	TGTGCCATGGCTTTCGACAGGAACACTGAAGCTTTCTTT
-	TRBV29-1	TRBJ1-4	-	CSVKYPPANEKLFF	TGCAGCGTGAAGTATCCCCCGGCTAATGAAAAACTGTTTTTT
few	TRBV18	TRBJ1-1	-	CASSPGRVANTEAFF	TGTGCCAGCTCACCGGGTCGGGTGGCGAACACTGAAGCTTTCTTT
-	TRBV29-1	TRBJ2-3	TRBD1	CSAAQDRGYTDTQYF	TGCAGCGCTGCCCAGGACAGGGGATACACAGATACGCAGTATTTT
-	TRBV6-1	TRBJ1-5	TRBD1	CATPGDRMGEPQHF	TGTGCCACGCCTGGGGACAGGATGGGAGAGCCCCAGCATTTT
-	TRBV28	TRBJ1-5	-	CASTGSFNQPQHF	TGTGCCAGCACAGGGTCATTCAATCAGCCCCAGCATTTT
-	TRBV5-6	TRBJ1-2	-	CASSLAGDRVYGYTF	TGTGCCAGCAGCTTGGCCGGAGACCGAGTCTATGGCTACACCTTC
-	TRBV5-1	TRBJ2-2	-	CASSLVAGLNTGELFF	TGCGCCAGCAGCTTGGTGGCAGGCCTAAACACCGGGGAGCTGTTTTTT
-	TRBV7-8	TRBJ2-7	TRBD2	CASSLSSGSLAYEQYF	TGTGCCAGCAGCCTGAGCAGCGGGAGTCTCGCCTACGAGCAGTACTTC
-	TRBV18	TRBJ2-2	-	CASSPPGHVTNTGELFF	TGTGCCAGCTCACCACCTGGACACGTGACGAACACCGGGGAGCTGTTTTTT
-	TRBV5-1	TRBJ2-1	TRBD2	CASSEGTSGRNEQFF	TGCGCCAGCAGCGAAGGGACTAGCGGGAGGAATGAGCAGTTCTTC
-	TRBV5-8	TRBJ1-4	-	CASSIPGGAREKLFF	TGTGCCAGCAGCATTCCCGGGGGGGCACGAGAAAAACTGTTTTTT
-	TRBV2	TRBJ2-1	TRBD1	CAGQAYNEQFF	TGTGCCGGACAGGCCTACAATGAGCAGTTCTTC
-	TRBV6-1	TRBJ2-7	TRBD1	CASRILQGTYEQYF	TGTGCCAGCAGGATCCTACAGGGGACCTACGAGCAGTACTTC
-	TRBV19	TRBJ1-1	-	CASRSSGMNTEAFF	TGTGCCAGTAGGAGTTCAGGGATGAACACTGAAGCTTTCTTT
-	TRBV20-1	TRBJ2-5	-	CSAQITETQYF	TGCAGTGCCCAGATTACGGAGACCCAGTACTTC
-	TRBV21-1	TRBJ2-7	-	CASSKGPVHEQYF	TGTGCCAGCAGCAAAGGTCCAGTCCACGAGCAGTACTTC
-	TRBV5-3	TRBJ2-3	TRBD2	CARSLVFAGGGLRTDTQYF	TGTGCCAGAAGCTTGGTATTTGCGGGAGGAGGGTTGAGGACAGATACGCAGTATTTT
few	TRBV6-1	TRBJ2-7	TRBD2	CARGVASGRAYEQYF	TGTGCCAGGGGGGTGGCTAGCGGGAGGGCCTACGAGCAGTACTTC
-	TRBV5-1	TRBJ2-1	TRBD2	CASSSLAGGRSSYNEQFF	TGCGCCAGCAGCTCCCTAGCGGGAGGTCGGAGCTCCTACAATGAGCAGTTCTTC
-	TRBV27	TRBJ2-7	TRBD1	CASSPRTGTVSEQYF	TGTGCCAGCAGTCCCAGGACAGGGACGGTTTCTGAGCAGTACTTC
-	TRBV27	TRBJ1-1	TRBD1	CASSFRDRGENTEAFF	TGTGCCAGCAGTTTCCGGGACAGGGGGGAGAACACTGAAGCTTTCTTT
-	TRBV29-1	TRBJ1-2	-	CSVEEQGSGYTF	TGCAGCGTTGAAGAACAGGGAAGTGGCTACACCTTC
-	TRBV5-1	TRBJ2-3	-	CASSLGPSTDTQYF	TGCGCCAGCAGCTTGGGTCCTAGCACAGATACGCAGTATTTT